This TCR beta chain was captured by sequencing in a study of brain T cells in children with intractable seizures. Study conclusions and caveats: Clones missing pre-surgery may reflect undersampling of that blood sample.

CDR1 and CDR2 from the germline V gene are MDHEN and SYDVKM. The CDR3 consists of 15 residues. V was trimmed by 6 bases and J by 3 bases, leaving 15 bases between them. In this sample, this clone turned up once. Antigen: not known. Before surgery, patients took at least one anti-epileptic drug. Produced via immunoSEQ multiplex PCR; TCRdb's table is partial and in-frame only. The top ten clones hold 3.8% of a sample with 110,000 or so clones, 94% of them seen once. Sequences were derived from peripheral blood, sampled at surgery. This chain joins TRBV28 and TRBJ2-1, with no clear D. The clonotype was recovered from a boy under three years old with hemimegalencephaly and intractable seizures. The CDR3 bases are TGTGCCAGCAGGCGCGCGCCCCCTAGCTACAATGAGCAGTTCTTC. It codes for CASRRAPPSYNEQFF.